This paragraph covers one TCR beta chain sequence. This CDR3 comprises 10 residues. Germline lookup yields CDR1 SQVTM and CDR2 ANQGSEA. The ends were cut back, 8 bases at V and 6 bases at J, with 9 bases in the middle. Researchers amplified the TCR beta CDR3 regions from RNA transcripts. The study used the HTBI primer set for a first-round RT-PCR of the TCR CDR3. A single record per CDR3 protein comes from TCRdb applying MiXCR to the multiplex PCR reads. Among roughly 580,000 distinct CDR3 sequences, around 13% were seen once, and the ten largest hold roughly 5.7%. The data originate from a study of T cells in Graves' hyperthyroidism and ophthalmopathy. Study context: At the time of initial diagnosis and before any treatment, peripheral blood was collected.

The chain couples TRBV29-1 to TRBJ2-3; D gene unclear. This receptor was taken from a woman aged 30 to 39 with Graves' hyperthyroidism that later progressed to Graves' ophthalmopathy. Sequencing was carried out using blood. This CDR3 is CSSWGDTQYF. CDR3 bases: TGCAGCTCCTGGGGTGATACGCAGTATTTT.